These 23 T cell receptor beta chains share one sample of origin, sequenced in a study of TIL therapy for anti-PD-1-resistant metastatic lung cancer. Time point denoted: pre-treatment sample, taken before nivolumab and TIL therapy. Sequencing used immunoSEQ v3. This table comes from immunoSEQ multiplex PCR, and its TCRdb copy is limited to in-frame clones, with some not included. The table lists roughly 60,000 clones, around four fifths of them singletons. The sample was blood, taken at baseline. All receptors derive from a person between 25 and 80 years old with non-small cell lung cancer.

The chain couples TRBV4-3 to TRBJ2-2; 7 bases are a match to TRBD2. The CDR3 totals 18 residues. Unmatched junction bases numbered 11, after V lost 0 bases and J lost 4 bases. The germline CDR1 and CDR2 sequences are LGHNA and YSLEER. The CDR3 reads CASSQDYSAGRGTGELFF. CDR3 nucleotides: TGCGCCAGCAGCCAAGATTACTCTGCAGGGAGGGGCACCGGGGAGCTGTTTTTT.

This chain connects TRBV29-1 to TRBJ2-3; a possible D gene is TRBD1 (5 bases). With 2 bases removed from V and 4 bases from J, the gap between germline ends came to 10 bases. CDR3 length equals 13 residues. Looked up from germline, CDR1 is SQVTM and CDR2 is ANQGSEA. The CDR3 coding sequence is TGCAGCGTTGAAAGTAGGACATCAGATACGCAGTATTTT. Residues: CSVESRTSDTQYF.

The J gene is TRBJ1-2, the V gene TRBV27, with no clear D. The germline V gene has CDR1 MNHEY and CDR2 SMNVEV (reference sequence). V was trimmed by 2 bases and J by 5 bases, leaving 18 bases between them. CDR3 length: 16 amino acids. For the CDR3, the DNA is TGTGCCAGCAGTTTAACGGGTTTAGAGAGATTATATGGCTACACCTTC. This codes for CASSLTGLERLYGYTF.

This chain links TRBV19 with TRBJ1-5; weak D call: TRBD1 (5 bases). This CDR3 is 17 amino acids long. Trimming cost V 3 bases and J 2 bases, with 17 bases left between them. CDR1 is LNHDA and CDR2 is SQIVND in the germline V gene (reference sequence). As DNA, the CDR3 is TGTGCCAGTAGTATGACTCCGGGACGCCGGGGCAATCAGCCCCAGCATTTT. It specifies CASSMTPGRRGNQPQHF.

This chain links TRBV6-4 with TRBJ1-2, with 9 bases identical to TRBD1. J was trimmed by 7 bases and V by 6 bases; bases with no gene match: 12. The CDR3 runs 15 residues. Germline-derived CDR1 and CDR2 are MRHNA and SNTAGT. CDR3 loop: CASRNTGTGRGGYTF. The CDR3 DNA reads TGTGCCAGCAGAAATACCGGGACAGGGAGGGGTGGCTACACCTTC.

The CDR3 here is CASSLARGFCTF. In DNA form, the CDR3 reads TGTGCCAGCAGCTTAGCAAGGGGTTTCTGTACCTTC. This chain connects TRBV7-2 to TRBJ1-2, with D tentatively TRBD1 (5 bases). V was trimmed by 0 bases and J by 14 bases, leaving 13 bases between them. The CDR3 has 12 amino acids. CDR1 SGHTA and CDR2 FQGNSA come from the germline V gene.

This clone was recorded a few times. The chain employs TRBV6-5 and TRBJ2-7, with 8 nucleotides matching TRBD2. Looked up from germline, CDR1 is MNHEY and CDR2 is SVGAGI. J lost 3 bases, V lost 7 bases, and 5 bases had no gene match. The CDR3 is 13 amino acids. Here the CDR3 DNA reads TGTGCCAGCATCTCCGGGACTAGCTACGAGCAGTACTTC. This gives the protein CASISGTSYEQYF.

The V gene is TRBV29-1, the J gene TRBJ2-3, with no clear D. V was clipped by 1 base and J by 8 bases, with 13 bases between them. The CDR3 totals 13 residues. From germline, CDR1 is SQVTM and CDR2 ANQGSEA. The CDR3 spells CSVEGPYNPTQYF. The CDR3, as DNA: TGCAGCGTTGAAGGCCCATACAATCCTACGCAGTATTTT.

This clone has a handful of counts. The chain employs TRBV21-1 and TRBJ1-5; the tabulated D call, TRBD1, remains unverified against the DNA. TRBV21-1 is a pseudogene. This CDR3 contains 15 residues. CDR3 sequence reads: CASSKGDRGRQPQHF. The CDR3 nucleotides read TGTGCCAGCAGCAAAGGGGACAGGGGACGCCAGCCCCAGCATTTT.

This chain joins TRBV6-6 and TRBJ1-2; 8 nucleotides align to TRBD1. J gave up 3 bases and V 9 bases, and 12 bases lay outside the gene matches. Looked up from germline, CDR1 is MNHNY and CDR2 is SVGAGI (reference sequence). The CDR3 extends over 15 amino acids. The CDR3 DNA reads as TGTGCCAGTCTGCCTTTTACAGGGGGGGACTATGGCTACACCTTC. Translation: CASLPFTGGDYGYTF.

This clone was observed once. The V and J genes are TRBV4-3 and TRBJ2-5; 7 nucleotides line up with TRBD1. V trimming: 2 bases; J trimming: 7 bases; junction bases outside the gene matches: 10. The CDR3 extends over 15 amino acids. Per germline, CDR1 LGHNA and CDR2 YSLEER. CDR3 bases: TGCGCCAGCAGCCAAATAACAGGGGTCCCGGGGACCCAGTACTTC. Its translation: CASSQITGVPGTQYF.

This clone was counted once. CDR3 bases: TGTGCCAGCACCCGGGAGGGGCGAGGGAACACCATATATTTT. It is translated as CASTREGRGNTIYF. This rearrangement joins TRBV6-1 to TRBJ1-3; D might be TRBD1 (5 bases). CDR1 is MNHNS and CDR2 is SASEGT in the germline V gene. With 7 bases removed from V and 7 bases from J, the gap between germline ends came to 17 bases. The CDR3 contains 14 residues.

A single count supports this clone. The rearrangement joins TRBV7-9 to TRBJ2-7, with unresolved D. Germline V CDR1 and CDR2: SEHNR, FQNEAQ (reference sequence). This CDR3 region has 15 residues. V dropped 5 bases and J dropped 1 base, with 15 bases sitting between them. The CDR3, as DNA: TGTGCCAGCAGCCCACCGTGGGGTTCGTCCTACGAGCAGTACTTC. Amino acids: CASSPPWGSSYEQYF.

The genes are TRBV15 and TRBJ1-2; D not resolved. The CDR3 extends over 13 amino acids. Germline loops: CDR1 LNHNV, CDR2 YYDKDF (reference sequence). Trimming shortened V by 0 bases and J by 6 bases, and 8 bases separated the two germline ends. Here the CDR3 reads CATSREGLDGYTF. The CDR3 bases are TGTGCCACCAGCAGAGAGGGATTGGATGGCTACACCTTC.

This clone appeared a single time. V is TRBV6-5 and J is TRBJ1-4; TRBD1 is a possible D gene (5 bases). From germline, CDR1 is MNHEY and CDR2 SVGAGI. Trimming shortened V by 6 bases and J by 3 bases, and 11 bases separated the two germline ends. This CDR3 spans 14 amino acids. CDR3 bases: TGTGCCAGCAGACCAGGGTTGGCTAATGAAAAACTGTTTTTT. This encodes CASRPGLANEKLFF.

The chain couples TRBV7-2 to TRBJ1-2; D is undetermined. The V end lost 5 bases, the J end lost 3 bases, and 7 bases lay between the germline ends. The CDR3 covers 12 residues. Germline V gives CDR1 SGHTA, CDR2 FQGNSA. CDR3 in amino acids: CASSQNYYGYTF. DNA for the CDR3: TGTGCCAGCAGCCAAAACTACTATGGCTACACCTTC.

V usage is TRBV9 and J usage is TRBJ2-6; 7 bases match TRBD1. Germline loops: CDR1 SGDLS, CDR2 YYNGEE. Germline trimming cut 0 bases from V and 4 bases from J; bases unmatched to any gene: 10. The CDR3 is 18 amino acids. CDR3 in amino acids: CASSVGGGRTPGANVLTF. The CDR3 bases are TGTGCCAGCAGCGTAGGAGGGGGCAGAACGCCCGGGGCCAACGTCCTGACTTTC.

This clone has a count of ten or more. The V gene is TRBV14, the J gene TRBJ1-2; no reliable D call. V dropped 0 bases and J dropped 5 bases, with 16 bases sitting between them. The germline gives CDR1 SGHDN, CDR2 FVKESK. The CDR3 totals 16 residues. CDR3 sequence reads: CASSQDASLGPYGYTF. The CDR3 DNA sequence: TGTGCCAGCAGCCAAGACGCTTCCCTCGGCCCTTATGGCTACACCTTC.

This clone was found once. The junction does not match germline at one end; this may be a read error. The chain uses TRBV6-6 and TRBJ1-1; 7 bases line up with TRBD1. Per germline, CDR1 MNHNY and CDR2 SVGAGI (reference sequence). The CDR3 loop spans 13 amino acids. The CDR3 coding sequence is TGTGCCAGCAGTTACTCGACAGGGATGAGGGAGCCCTTT. It specifies CASSYSTGMREPF.

The J gene is TRBJ2-5, the V gene TRBV30; TRBD2 aligns across 16 bases. CDR3 length: 16 residues. With 6 bases clipped from V and 4 bases from J, the junction kept 8 bases outside the gene matches. Germline V gene sequence: CDR1 GTSNPN, CDR2 SVGIG (reference sequence). In DNA form, the CDR3 reads TGTGCCTGCTCCGGGACTAGCGGGAGGGCCCTAGAGACCCAGTACTTC. Its protein product is CACSGTSGRALETQYF.

The chain is built from TRBV7-3 and TRBJ1-1, with D perhaps matching TRBD1 (6 bases). The CDR3 is 15 residues long. Germline values: CDR1 SGHTA, CDR2 FQGTGA. V was cut by 2 bases and J by 0 bases, with 10 bases left in between. Written as DNA, the CDR3 is TGTGCCAGCAGCTTACAAGGGGGGATGAACACTGAAGCTTTCTTT. Amino acid sequence: CASSLQGGMNTEAFF.

The chain uses TRBV27 and TRBJ1-1; D possibly corresponds to TRBD1 (5 bases). The CDR3 is 13 residues long. Trimming stripped 4 bases from V and 6 bases from J, with 12 bases between. Germline lookup yields CDR1 MNHEY and CDR2 SMNVEV (reference sequence). CDR3 DNA: TGTGCCAGCAGTTCCGCGGTGGGGGCTGAAGCTTTCTTT. This codes for CASSSAVGAEAFF.

The rearrangement joins TRBV5-4 to TRBJ1-2; tentative D call: TRBD1 (5 bases). Looked up from germline, CDR1 is SGHNT and CDR2 is YYREEE (reference sequence). V lost 4 bases, J lost 5 bases, and 12 bases lay in between. The CDR3 runs 13 residues. The CDR3 DNA is TGTGCCAGCAGCCGGGCCGCAGGGTATGGCTACACCTTC. Translation gives CASSRAAGYGYTF.